The source of this T cell receptor beta chain is a study of blood T cell repertoires in COVID-19. CDR1 is SGHDT, CDR2 YYEEEE, per germline. With V trimmed by 3 bases and J by 6 bases, 7 bases remained unmatched. There are 15 residues in the CDR3. Data came from immunoSEQ multiplex PCR; TCRdb stores just in-frame clones and leaves some out. The sample records 400,000 to 500,000 clones, 70% to 90% being singletons. The sequencing input was PBMCs or T cells enriched from blood (not recorded which). This TCR came from a woman in her thirties or forties who had recovered from COVID-19. The rearrangement uses TRBV5-6 and TRBJ2-1; 9 bases map to TRBD2. CDR3: CASSWSGRLSNEQFF. CDR3 bases: TGTGCCAGCAGCTGGAGCGGGAGGTTGAGCAATGAGCAGTTCTTC.